Presented here are 26 T cell receptor beta chains from one specimen sequenced in a study of T cell responses to AZD1222 COVID-19 vaccine. Clones were sequenced by immunoSEQ multiplex PCR, and TCRdb holds only the in-frame ones, with some missing. The sample has about 120,000 clones, just under 95% seen once. The starting material was peripheral blood, obtained on day 0 of AZD1222 vaccination. The receptors shown here come from an adult in good health.

V is TRBV29-1 and J is TRBJ2-1, with D perhaps being TRBD1 or TRBD2 (5 bases each). The germline CDR1 and CDR2 sequences are SQVTM and ANQGSEA. This CDR3 has 11 amino acids. V lost 7 bases, J lost 9 bases, and 13 bases lay in between. The CDR3 loop reads CSAPRGIEQFF. The CDR3 DNA is TGCAGCGCCCCGAGGGGCATTGAGCAGTTCTTC.

V gene TRBV28 combines with J gene TRBJ1-6; possible D gene TRBD1, 6 bases. The germline V gene has CDR1 MDHEN and CDR2 SYDVKM. The length of the CDR3 is 14 residues. Trimming shortened V by 5 bases and J by 7 bases, and 12 bases separated the two germline ends. The CDR3 here is CASSETGDNSPLHF. The CDR3 DNA reads TGTGCCAGCAGTGAGACAGGAGACAATTCACCCCTCCACTTT. Drawing the rest from reference TRBV28 and TRBJ1-6, the complete variable domain is DVKVTQSSRYLVKRTGEKVFLECVQDMDHENMFWYRQDPGLGLRLIYFSYDVKMKEKGDIPEGYSVSREKKERFSLILESASTNQTSMYLCASSETGDNSPLHFGNGTRLTVT.

The rearrangement uses TRBV30 and TRBJ1-3; D gene ambiguous. Germline V lookup: CDR1 GTSNPN, CDR2 SVGIG (reference sequence). The V end was cut by 0 bases, the J end by 0 bases, with 15 bases between. The CDR3 is 17 amino acids. CDR3 region: CAWSVINKGSSGNTIYF. As DNA, the CDR3 is TGTGCCTGGAGTGTAATAAATAAAGGGAGCTCTGGAAACACCATATATTTT.

The V and J genes are TRBV27 and TRBJ1-6; D is perhaps TRBD1 (5 bases). Germline V gene lookup returns CDR1 MNHEY and CDR2 SMNVEV (reference sequence). CDR3 length: 16 amino acids. V gave up 6 bases and J gave up 1 base, with 13 bases separating them. CDR3 DNA sequence: TGTGCCAGCAGCCCCCTGGGGGGGTCCTATAATTCACCCCTCCACTTT. Protein product: CASSPLGGSYNSPLHF.

The chain recombines TRBV12-3 or TRBV12-4 with TRBJ2-3; D is perhaps TRBD2 (5 bases). V was cut by 2 bases and J by 3 bases, with 6 bases left in between. The CDR3 is 13 residues long. The CDR3 spells CASSLPGTDTQYF. CDR3 coding DNA: TGTGCCAGCAGTTTACCGGGGACAGATACGCAGTATTTT.

This sequence joins TRBV9 and TRBJ2-7; 11 positions match TRBD2. The CDR3 runs to 18 residues. The V segment lost 0 bases and the J segment 5 bases; nucleotides outside the gene matches: 13. In germline, CDR1 is SGDLS, CDR2 YYNGEE. The CDR3 loop reads CASSVGPTATSGTHEQYF. CDR3 DNA sequence: TGTGCCAGCAGCGTAGGTCCTACCGCGACTAGCGGGACTCACGAGCAGTACTTC. The full variable domain, rest sourced from reference TRBV9 and TRBJ2-7, is DSGVTQTPKHLITATGQRVTLRCSPRSGDLSVYWYQQSLDQGLQFLIQYYNGEERAKGNILERFSAQQFPDLHSELNLSSLELGDSALYFCASSVGPTATSGTHEQYFGPGTRLTVT.

V and J are TRBV5-1 and TRBJ2-3, with D tentatively TRBD1 (5 bases). Trimming took off 4 bases at V and 2 bases at J, with 17 bases between the two ends. The germline V gene encodes CDR1 SGHRS and CDR2 YFSETQ. This CDR3 has 16 residues. CDR3 nucleotide sequence: TGCGCCAGCAGCGGGGCGGAGCGACGGAACACAGATACGCAGTATTTT. Amino acid sequence: CASSGAERRNTDTQYF. The full variable domain, in which reference TRBV5-1 and TRBJ2-3 provide the parts outside the CDR3, is KAGVTQTPRYLIKTRGQQVTLSCSPISGHRSVSWYQQTPGQGLQFLFEYFSETQRNKGNFPGRFSGRQFSNSRSEMNVSTLELGDSALYLCASSGAERRNTDTQYFGPGTRLTVL.

This sequence joins TRBV15 and TRBJ2-5; 8 nucleotides match TRBD2. Germline assignment: CDR1 LNHNV and CDR2 YYDKDF (reference sequence). This CDR3 has 17 residues. V lost 1 base, J lost 5 bases, and 12 bases stayed unmatched. In nucleotides, the CDR3 is TGTGCCACCAGCAGAGTCTCTTACGGGAGGGCCTCGGAGACCCAGTACTTC. Translated: CATSRVSYGRASETQYF.

V and J are TRBV5-6 and TRBJ1-1; D remains unclear. The CDR3 has 13 amino acids. Trimming removed 0 bases from V and 7 bases from J, with 10 bases in between. From germline, CDR1 is SGHDT and CDR2 YYEEEE. CDR3 DNA: TGTGCCAGCAGCTTGGGGGGTCATGGTGAAGCTTTCTTT. The encoded protein is CASSLGGHGEAFF.

V usage is TRBV5-5 and J usage is TRBJ1-3; no firm D call. V lost 1 base, J lost 0 bases, and 11 bases lay in between. CDR3 length: 16 amino acids. Germline V gene data show CDR1 as SGHKS and CDR2 as YYEKEE (reference sequence). CDR3 sequence: CASSLSSPTSGNTIYF. The CDR3 bases are TGTGCCAGCAGCTTGTCTTCGCCCACCTCTGGAAACACCATATATTTT.

The J gene is TRBJ2-5, the V gene TRBV9, with TRBD1 identical over 8 bases. The V gene end was trimmed by 0 bases and the J gene end by 9 bases; junction bases not matched to a gene: 10. The CDR3 runs to 15 residues. CDR1 and CDR2 (germline): SGDLS, YYNGEE. This CDR3 is CASSVVEQGVGAQYF. The CDR3 DNA is TGTGCCAGCAGCGTAGTCGAACAGGGGGTTGGGGCCCAGTACTTC.

The chain links TRBV6-2 or TRBV6-3 to TRBJ2-3, with TRBD1 matching 10 bases. The CDR3 has 14 residues. Germline V gene lookup returns CDR1 MNHEY and CDR2 SVGEGT. J lost 4 bases, V lost 6 bases, and 4 bases had no gene match. This CDR3 is CASSTGTGADTQYF. The CDR3 region has the DNA TGTGCCAGCAGCACAGGGACAGGGGCAGATACGCAGTATTTT.

DNA of the CDR3: TGTGCCAGCATACCTACAGGGGGCACTGAAGCTTTCTTT. Translation: CASIPTGGTEAFF. The chain joins TRBV25-1 to TRBJ1-1, with 8 bases identical to TRBD1. The germline gives CDR1 MGHDK, CDR2 SYGVNS. There are 13 residues in the CDR3. With 7 bases clipped from V and 4 bases from J, the junction kept 5 bases outside the gene matches. The full variable domain, completed using reference TRBV25-1 and TRBJ1-1, is EADIYQTPRYLVIGTGKKITLECSQTMGHDKMYWYQQDPGMELHLIHYSYGVNSTEKGDLSSESTVSRIRTEHFPLTLESARPSHTSQYLCASIPTGGTEAFFGQGTRLTVV.

The V call is TRBV7-3, the J call TRBJ1-2; D is perhaps TRBD1 (5 bases). Trimming left V 5 bases short and J 3 bases short, with 13 bases between. This CDR3 contains 14 residues. The germline CDR1 and CDR2 sequences are SGHTA and FQGTGA. The chain's CDR3 is CASSPTGGYYGYTF. The CDR3 DNA sequence: TGTGCCAGCAGCCCGACCGGGGGATACTATGGCTACACCTTC.

The CDR3 is CASSRYDSVNEQYF. The DNA for the CDR3 is TGTGCCAGCAGTCGGTACGACAGCGTAAACGAGCAGTACTTC. This chain connects TRBV27 to TRBJ2-7; weak D call: TRBD1 (5 bases). Trimming removed 5 bases from V and 5 bases from J, with 16 bases in between. The germline V gene has CDR1 MNHEY and CDR2 SMNVEV (reference sequence). The CDR3 totals 14 residues.

V gene TRBV7-3 combines with J gene TRBJ1-5, with TRBD1 matching 7 bases. This CDR3 is built from 16 residues. V was pared by 5 bases and J by 2 bases, with 9 bases of the junction left unmatched. In germline, CDR1 is SGHTA, CDR2 FQGTGA. The CDR3 region is CASSPHQGGGNQPQHF. CDR3 sequence (DNA): TGTGCCAGCAGCCCTCATCAGGGGGGGGGCAATCAGCCCCAGCATTTT.

The V gene is TRBV27, the J gene TRBJ1-5, with D unclear. CDR1 MNHEY and CDR2 SMNVEV come from the germline V gene (reference sequence). CDR3 length equals 15 residues. V lost 8 bases to trimming and J lost 1 base, with 15 bases between them. The CDR3 is CASLPWGVSNQPQHF. CDR3 DNA sequence: TGTGCCAGCCTTCCGTGGGGAGTGAGCAATCAGCCCCAGCATTTT.

This clone came up a few times. This chain joins TRBV27 and TRBJ2-5; D ambiguous. Germline CDR1 is MNHEY and CDR2 is SMNVEV (reference sequence). Trimming shortened V by 7 bases and J by 1 base, and 13 bases separated the two germline ends. CDR3 length equals 14 residues. The CDR3 loop reads CASMGHPFQETQYF. The CDR3 DNA sequence: TGTGCCAGCATGGGCCACCCATTCCAAGAGACCCAGTACTTC.

The V gene is TRBV11-2, the J gene TRBJ2-1; a weak D match, TRBD2 (5 bases). The CDR3 is 14 residues long. The V end lost 5 bases, the J end lost 0 bases, and 8 bases lay between the germline ends. Per the germline V gene, CDR1 is SGHAT and CDR2 is FQNNGV. CDR3 sequence reads: CASSLASSYNEQFF. In DNA form, the CDR3 reads TGTGCCAGCAGCCTAGCAAGCTCCTACAATGAGCAGTTCTTC.

CDR3 coding DNA: TGTGCCAGCAGCGTTGGACAGGGCTCTGTCTATGGCTACACCTTC. Protein sequence: CASSVGQGSVYGYTF. The gene calls are TRBV9 and TRBJ1-2; 8 bases are a match to TRBD1. The CDR3 sequence is 15 residues long. V lost 2 bases to trimming and J lost 4 bases; unmatched junction nucleotides: 7. From germline, CDR1 is SGDLS and CDR2 YYNGEE.

The CDR3 sequence is CASSQDFVLTGYGYTF. In DNA, the CDR3 is TGCGCCAGCAGCCAAGATTTTGTCCTGACAGGCTATGGCTACACCTTC. V and J are TRBV4-1 and TRBJ1-2, with D maybe TRBD1 (6 bases). The CDR3 length is 16 residues. From germline, CDR1 is MGHRA and CDR2 YSYEKL. The V end lost 0 bases, the J end lost 4 bases, and 15 bases lay between the germline ends.

This clone appeared a single time. The chain joins TRBV5-4 to TRBJ2-7; possible D gene TRBD1, 6 bases. Per the germline V gene, CDR1 is SGHNT and CDR2 is YYREEE (reference sequence). V was clipped by 3 bases and J by 3 bases, with 16 bases between them. The CDR3 consists of 15 residues. The CDR3 protein is CASSSPPGHHYEQYF. The CDR3 DNA reads as TGTGCCAGCAGCTCCCCCCCGGGACACCACTACGAGCAGTACTTC.

This chain joins TRBV27 and TRBJ2-4; 10 nucleotides align to TRBD2. This CDR3 has 13 residues. V dropped 5 bases and J dropped 11; count of bases not matched to a gene: 6. Germline V CDR1 and CDR2: MNHEY, SMNVEV (reference sequence). CDR3 amino acids: CASSLTSGKFQYF. The CDR3, as DNA: TGTGCCAGCAGTCTCACTAGCGGGAAGTTTCAGTACTTC.

V gene TRBV27 combines with J gene TRBJ2-1; no definite D call. The CDR3 extends over 14 amino acids. Germline CDR1 and CDR2: MNHEY and SMNVEV (reference sequence). Trimming took off 0 bases at V and 8 bases at J, with 11 bases between the two ends. The CDR3 protein is CASSLSVRADEQFF. In DNA, the CDR3 is TGTGCCAGCAGTTTATCGGTTAGGGCCGATGAGCAGTTCTTC.

Comment on this clone: An end of the junction does not agree with germline; a read error may underlie this. The chain links TRBV7-9 to TRBJ1-1; the match to TRBD1 covers 7 bases. Germline V gives CDR1 SEHNR, CDR2 FQNEAQ (reference sequence). CDR3 length: 10 amino acids. This CDR3 reads CASSLAPGQF. The CDR3 region has the DNA TGTGCCAGCAGCTTAGCTCCGGGACAGTTT.

The chain employs TRBV10-3 and TRBJ1-3, with TRBD1 as a possible D gene (6 bases). In germline, CDR1 is ENHRY, CDR2 SYGVKD. V was clipped by 2 bases and J by 2 bases, with 7 bases between them. This CDR3 is 14 amino acids long. CDR3 region: CAISEAGAGNTIYF. In nucleotides, the CDR3 is TGTGCCATCAGTGAGGCAGGGGCTGGAAACACCATATATTTT.